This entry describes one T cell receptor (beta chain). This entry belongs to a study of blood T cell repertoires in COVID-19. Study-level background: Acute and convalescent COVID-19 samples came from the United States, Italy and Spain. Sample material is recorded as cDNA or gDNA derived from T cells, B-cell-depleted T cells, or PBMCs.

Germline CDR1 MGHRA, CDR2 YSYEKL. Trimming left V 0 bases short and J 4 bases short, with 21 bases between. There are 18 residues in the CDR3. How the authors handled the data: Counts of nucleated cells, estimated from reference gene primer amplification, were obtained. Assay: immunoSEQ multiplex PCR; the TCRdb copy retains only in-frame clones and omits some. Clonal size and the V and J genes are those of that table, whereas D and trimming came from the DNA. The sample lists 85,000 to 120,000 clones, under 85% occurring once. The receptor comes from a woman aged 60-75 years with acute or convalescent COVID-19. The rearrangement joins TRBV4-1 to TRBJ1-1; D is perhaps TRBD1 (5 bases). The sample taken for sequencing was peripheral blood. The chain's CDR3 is CASSQDPRRSSGGTEAFF. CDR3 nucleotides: TGCGCCAGCAGCCAAGACCCTCGGAGGAGTTCGGGGGGCACTGAAGCTTTCTTT.